These T cell receptor beta chains were read from a single sample in a study of blood T cell repertoires in COVID-19. The repertoire was sequenced with immunoSEQ multiplex PCR; TCRdb's copy has only in-frame clones and lacks some. Of around 160,000 clones in the sample, approximately 91% were seen once. The specimen was peripheral blood. The receptors were sampled from a man younger than 35 with acute or convalescent COVID-19. CDR3s include the opening cysteine and the closing phenylalanine or tryptophan. Fields, in order: D gene, clone size, V gene, J gene, CDR3 DNA, CDR3 protein. A D gene is named only where the DNA matches it firmly. Clone size, where shown, is once, few, many, or a class for clones that have expanded.

d_gene: -
abundance: -
v_gene: TRBV11-2
j_gene: TRBJ1-1
CDR3nt: TGTGCCAGCAGCCTCTCGCGGGGCACTGAAGCTTTCTTT
CDR3aa: CASSLSRGTEAFF

d_gene: TRBD1
abundance: -
v_gene: TRBV18
j_gene: TRBJ1-1
CDR3nt: TGTGCCAGCTCACCATTCTTAGGACAGGGGGCGCGGACTGAAGCTTTCTTT
CDR3aa: CASSPFLGQGARTEAFF

d_gene: TRBD1
abundance: -
v_gene: TRBV2
j_gene: TRBJ1-1
CDR3nt: TGTGCCAGCAGCCCTCAGGGGACAGGGGGAACTGAAGCTTTCTTT
CDR3aa: CASSPQGTGGTEAFF

d_gene: TRBD1
abundance: -
v_gene: TRBV4-1
j_gene: TRBJ1-2
CDR3nt: TGCGCCAGCAGCCAAGCGGGCTCAGGGGGCAACTATGGCTACACCTTC
CDR3aa: CASSQAGSGGNYGYTF

d_gene: -
abundance: -
v_gene: TRBV5-1
j_gene: TRBJ2-3
CDR3nt: TGCGCCAGCAGCTCCGGACAGCTATACACAGATACGCAGTATTTT
CDR3aa: CASSSGQLYTDTQYF

d_gene: -
abundance: once
v_gene: TRBV19
j_gene: TRBJ1-6
CDR3nt: TGTGCCAGTAACAGTGATTCCAATAATTCACCCCTCCACTTT
CDR3aa: CASNSDSNNSPLHF

d_gene: TRBD1
abundance: -
v_gene: TRBV29-1
j_gene: TRBJ1-2
CDR3nt: TGCAGCGTTGAGGTAACAGGGGATGGCTACACCTTC
CDR3aa: CSVEVTGDGYTF

d_gene: -
abundance: -
v_gene: TRBV10-3
j_gene: TRBJ1-2
CDR3nt: TGTGCCATCAGTACCTCGGGGGGGCCCGATGGCTACACCTTC
CDR3aa: CAISTSGGPDGYTF

d_gene: -
abundance: -
v_gene: TRBV7-8
j_gene: TRBJ1-1
CDR3nt: TGTGCCAGCAGCCTCCATCTCGGGGGGGCTGGAGCTGAAGCTTTCTTT
CDR3aa: CASSLHLGGAGAEAFF

d_gene: TRBD1
abundance: -
v_gene: TRBV5-1
j_gene: TRBJ2-5
CDR3nt: TGCGCCAGCAGCCACAGGGGGGCTCAAGAGACCCAGTACTTC
CDR3aa: CASSHRGAQETQYF

d_gene: TRBD2
abundance: -
v_gene: TRBV9
j_gene: TRBJ2-7
CDR3nt: TGTGCCAGCAGCGTCTCCCCCCCGGCGGGAGGCCGGGACGAGCAGTACTTC
CDR3aa: CASSVSPPAGGRDEQYF

d_gene: TRBD2
abundance: -
v_gene: TRBV7-8
j_gene: TRBJ2-1
CDR3nt: TGTGCCAGCAGTTCTCCGGGAGGAGCGAATCGGAATGAGCAGTTCTTC
CDR3aa: CASSSPGGANRNEQFF

d_gene: TRBD1
abundance: -
v_gene: TRBV29-1
j_gene: TRBJ1-2
CDR3nt: TGCAGCGTTGTGGACAGGGGCGGATATGGTTACACCTTC
CDR3aa: CSVVDRGGYGYTF

d_gene: -
abundance: -
v_gene: TRBV19
j_gene: TRBJ2-7
CDR3nt: TGTGCCAGTAGTATAGCGCGGAGCTACGAGCAGTACTTC
CDR3aa: CASSIARSYEQYF

d_gene: TRBD1
abundance: -
v_gene: TRBV18
j_gene: TRBJ1-6
CDR3nt: TGTGCCAGCTCACCCGGACAGGGGGGAGTCCTCCACTTT
CDR3aa: CASSPGQGGVLHF

d_gene: -
abundance: -
v_gene: TRBV7-9
j_gene: TRBJ2-2
CDR3nt: TGTGCCAGCAGCCACCCAGCGAGGAACACCGGGGAGCTGTTTTTT
CDR3aa: CASSHPARNTGELFF

d_gene: TRBD2
abundance: -
v_gene: TRBV18
j_gene: TRBJ2-3
CDR3nt: TGTGCCAGCTCACCACCGGCACTAGCGACAGATACGCAGTATTTT
CDR3aa: CASSPPALATDTQYF

d_gene: TRBD1
abundance: -
v_gene: TRBV15
j_gene: TRBJ1-2
CDR3nt: TGTGCCACCAGCAGAGATCTTAGTGACAGGGTGATCTATGGCTACACCTTC
CDR3aa: CATSRDLSDRVIYGYTF

d_gene: TRBD1
abundance: medium-sized
v_gene: TRBV6-1
j_gene: TRBJ1-5
CDR3nt: TGTGCCAGCAGTGAAGCTTGGGACAGGTTTAGCAATCAGCCCCAGCATTTT
CDR3aa: CASSEAWDRFSNQPQHF

d_gene: -
abundance: -
v_gene: TRBV5-6
j_gene: TRBJ2-3
CDR3nt: TGTGCCAGCAGCCAAGGGGCGGGGTCGGATACGCAGTATTTT
CDR3aa: CASSQGAGSDTQYF

d_gene: TRBD1
abundance: once
v_gene: TRBV19
j_gene: TRBJ1-6
CDR3nt: TGTGCCAGTAGCCCAGGGACAGGGGGTAGTTCACCCCTCCACTTT
CDR3aa: CASSPGTGGSSPLHF

d_gene: -
abundance: -
v_gene: TRBV29-1
j_gene: TRBJ1-2
CDR3nt: TGCAGCGTTGCCAGGGTAAACTATGGCTACACCTTC
CDR3aa: CSVARVNYGYTF

d_gene: -
abundance: -
v_gene: TRBV14
j_gene: TRBJ2-7
CDR3nt: TGTGCCAGCAGCCAATCGCTGCTCTCACAGGGATTCCCCCTCTACGAGCAGTACTTC
CDR3aa: CASSQSLLSQGFPLYEQYF

d_gene: -
abundance: -
v_gene: TRBV9
j_gene: TRBJ2-3
CDR3nt: TGTGCCAGCAGCCCTCGACTGGGCACAGATACGCAGTATTTT
CDR3aa: CASSPRLGTDTQYF

d_gene: -
abundance: -
v_gene: TRBV5-1
j_gene: TRBJ1-2
CDR3nt: TGCGCCAGCAGCTTGATAGTCGGTATTAACTATGGCTACACCTTC
CDR3aa: CASSLIVGINYGYTF

d_gene: -
abundance: once
v_gene: TRBV7-9
j_gene: TRBJ2-7
CDR3nt: TGTGCCAGCAGTTCGGTATCTACTCTACCTAAGGAGCAGTACTTC
CDR3aa: CASSSVSTLPKEQYF

d_gene: -
abundance: -
v_gene: TRBV29-1
j_gene: TRBJ1-1
CDR3nt: TGCAGCGCCGCCCCAGGGACTGAAGCTTTCTTT
CDR3aa: CSAAPGTEAFF

d_gene: -
abundance: once
v_gene: TRBV7-8
j_gene: TRBJ1-3
CDR3nt: TGTGCCAGCAGCTTAGGCGGGGTACTTTCTGGAAACACCATATATTTT
CDR3aa: CASSLGGVLSGNTIYF

d_gene: -
abundance: -
v_gene: TRBV7-2
j_gene: TRBJ1-1
CDR3nt: TGTGCCAGCAGCCTTGAGAGCCCAGAAGCTTTCTTT
CDR3aa: CASSLESPEAFF

d_gene: TRBD1
abundance: -
v_gene: TRBV6-4
j_gene: TRBJ1-2
CDR3nt: TGTGCCAGCAGTGACCCGGGACAGGGAGATGGCTACACCTTC
CDR3aa: CASSDPGQGDGYTF

d_gene: TRBD1
abundance: -
v_gene: TRBV4-1
j_gene: TRBJ1-1
CDR3nt: TGCGCCAGCAGCCAAGATAACAGGGGGCGGCCTGAAGCTTTCTTT
CDR3aa: CASSQDNRGRPEAFF

d_gene: -
abundance: -
v_gene: TRBV30
j_gene: TRBJ1-2
CDR3nt: TGTGCCTGGCTACAGGTTTTTAGTGTCTACACCTTC
CDR3aa: CAWLQVFSVYTF

d_gene: -
abundance: -
v_gene: TRBV11-2
j_gene: TRBJ2-5
CDR3nt: TGTGCCAGCAGCGGATTTACAGGAGAGACCCAGTACTTC
CDR3aa: CASSGFTGETQYF

d_gene: TRBD1
abundance: -
v_gene: TRBV18
j_gene: TRBJ1-6
CDR3nt: TGTGCCAGCTCACCAAGACAGGGTTATTCACCCCTCCACTTT
CDR3aa: CASSPRQGYSPLHF

d_gene: TRBD2
abundance: once
v_gene: TRBV18
j_gene: TRBJ2-1
CDR3nt: TGTGCCAGCTCACCACCAGGACTAGCGGGTTACAATGAGCAGTTCTTC
CDR3aa: CASSPPGLAGYNEQFF

d_gene: -
abundance: -
v_gene: TRBV28
j_gene: TRBJ2-1
CDR3nt: TGTGCCAGCAGTGGCCCAGGGGCGCAGTACAATGAGCAGTTCTTC
CDR3aa: CASSGPGAQYNEQFF

d_gene: -
abundance: -
v_gene: TRBV10-3
j_gene: TRBJ2-5
CDR3nt: TGTGCCATCAGTCCGGCGCTAGCCAAGGAGACCCAGTACTTC
CDR3aa: CAISPALAKETQYF

d_gene: TRBD1
abundance: -
v_gene: TRBV6-5
j_gene: TRBJ1-1
CDR3nt: TGTGCCAGCAGTCCCGGGACAGGGGCTGTTACTGAAGCTTTCTTT
CDR3aa: CASSPGTGAVTEAFF

d_gene: TRBD1
abundance: -
v_gene: TRBV19
j_gene: TRBJ1-2
CDR3nt: TGTGCCAGTAGGCACAGGGGGTTTGGTGGCTACACCTTC
CDR3aa: CASRHRGFGGYTF

d_gene: -
abundance: once
v_gene: TRBV2
j_gene: TRBJ1-5
CDR3nt: TGTGCCAGCAGTGGGGGCGGGGGGCGAAATCAGCCCCAGCATTTT
CDR3aa: CASSGGGGRNQPQHF

d_gene: TRBD1
abundance: -
v_gene: TRBV6-5
j_gene: TRBJ1-4
CDR3nt: TGTGCCAGCAACGCTCGACAGGGTGTTAATGAAAAACTGTTTTTT
CDR3aa: CASNARQGVNEKLFF

d_gene: TRBD1
abundance: -
v_gene: TRBV5-8
j_gene: TRBJ1-5
CDR3nt: TGTGCCAGCAGCAGCGGGACAGGGCCGGAATCTCAGCCCCAGCATTTT
CDR3aa: CASSSGTGPESQPQHF

d_gene: -
abundance: -
v_gene: TRBV19
j_gene: TRBJ1-5
CDR3nt: TGTGCCAGTAGTATCAAGGGACTCAATCAGCCCCAGCATTTT
CDR3aa: CASSIKGLNQPQHF

d_gene: TRBD1
abundance: -
v_gene: TRBV9
j_gene: TRBJ1-1
CDR3nt: TGTGCCAGCAGCGTAGCGCAGGGGGTGAACACTGAAGCTTTCTTT
CDR3aa: CASSVAQGVNTEAFF

d_gene: -
abundance: -
v_gene: TRBV5-1
j_gene: TRBJ1-1
CDR3nt: TGCGCCAGCAGCTTGCGGACTTTCGGCACTGAAGCTTTCTTT
CDR3aa: CASSLRTFGTEAFF

d_gene: TRBD1
abundance: -
v_gene: TRBV6-5
j_gene: TRBJ1-2
CDR3nt: TGTGCCAGCAGTTCCCAACCGACAGGGGCCAACTATGGCTACACCTTC
CDR3aa: CASSSQPTGANYGYTF

d_gene: -
abundance: -
v_gene: TRBV24-1
j_gene: TRBJ2-2
CDR3nt: TGTGCCACCGGGGGGGCGGGGGCGCAAGACACCGGGGAGCTGTTTTTT
CDR3aa: CATGGAGAQDTGELFF

d_gene: TRBD1
abundance: -
v_gene: TRBV7-2
j_gene: TRBJ1-2
CDR3nt: TGTGCCAGCAGCTTAAACGTCGGGACAGGGGGCGGCTATGGCTACACCTTC
CDR3aa: CASSLNVGTGGGYGYTF

d_gene: TRBD1
abundance: -
v_gene: TRBV11-3
j_gene: TRBJ2-5
CDR3nt: TGTGCCGGAGACAGGGGGCACGCGACCCAGTACTTC
CDR3aa: CAGDRGHATQYF

d_gene: -
abundance: -
v_gene: TRBV7-9
j_gene: TRBJ1-6
CDR3nt: TGTGCCAGCAGCCCTCCTACAGGTCCCCTCCACTTT
CDR3aa: CASSPPTGPLHF

d_gene: -
abundance: -
v_gene: TRBV5-1
j_gene: TRBJ1-2
CDR3nt: TGCGCCAGCAGCTCGGGGGGACTGTTTAACTATGGCTACACCTTC
CDR3aa: CASSSGGLFNYGYTF

d_gene: -
abundance: -
v_gene: TRBV4-1
j_gene: TRBJ1-2
CDR3nt: TGCGCCAGCAGCCAAGATCTAAGCAGGGGTTATGGCTACACCTTC
CDR3aa: CASSQDLSRGYGYTF

d_gene: TRBD1
abundance: -
v_gene: TRBV7-2
j_gene: TRBJ1-5
CDR3nt: TGTGCCAGCAGCCTCTCCCCCGGGACAGGATGGGGACAGCCCCAGCATTTT
CDR3aa: CASSLSPGTGWGQPQHF

d_gene: -
abundance: -
v_gene: TRBV5-6
j_gene: TRBJ1-2
CDR3nt: TGTGCCAGCAGCTTAAGAAGACAGAACTATGGCTACACCTTC
CDR3aa: CASSLRRQNYGYTF